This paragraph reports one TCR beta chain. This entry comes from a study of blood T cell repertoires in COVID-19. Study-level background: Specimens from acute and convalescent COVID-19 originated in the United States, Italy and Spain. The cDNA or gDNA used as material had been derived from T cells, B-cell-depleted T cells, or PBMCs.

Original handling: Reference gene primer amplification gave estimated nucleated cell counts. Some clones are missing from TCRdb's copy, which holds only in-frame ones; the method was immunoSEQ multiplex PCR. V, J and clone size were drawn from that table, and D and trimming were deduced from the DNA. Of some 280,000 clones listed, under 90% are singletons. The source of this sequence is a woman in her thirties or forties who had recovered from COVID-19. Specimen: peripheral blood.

The DNA of the CDR3 is TGTGCCAGCAGCAAAAACGGAGGTACCTACGAGCAGTACTTC. It is translated as CASSKNGGTYEQYF. The chain links TRBV7-2 to TRBJ2-7, with D perhaps TRBD2 (5 bases). Trimming removed 5 bases at V and 2 bases at J, with 13 bases between. This CDR3 comprises 14 residues. Germline CDR1 SGHTA, CDR2 FQGNSA.